This entry concerns a single TCR beta chain. Its antigen is undetermined. CDR1 is SNHLY, CDR2 FYNNEI, per germline. This CDR3 contains 13 residues. Trimming shortened V by 8 bases and J by 4 bases, and 11 bases separated the two germline ends. One entry per CDR3 protein, called by TCRdb with MiXCR from the 5' RACE reads. The table lists some 200,000 distinct CDR3 sequences, around 6.8% of them singletons. The data were taken from a study of identical twins. Overall study findings and caveats: Conclusions were drawn cross-sectionally by statistical analysis, without following the same donors. Out-of-frame TCR alpha sharing observed in monozygotic twins exceeded model estimates. Beta out-of-frame twin sharing showed a weaker excess.

The data also belong to a second study, concerning yellow fever vaccine responses in identical twins. This second report adds: Twins' vaccine T cell response reportedly gave the appearance of partial convergence and partial personalization.

Sequencing used memory (CD45RO+) T cells sorted from blood. The sequence derives from a woman between 18 and 29 years old in good health. This chain connects TRBV2 to TRBJ1-4; D gene uncertain. CDR3 coding DNA: TGTGCCAGCGGCCCACATTTTAATGAAAAACTGTTTTTT. Its translation: CASGPHFNEKLFF.